Sequencing of this T cell receptor (beta chain) was carried out in a study of early T cells in non-severe SARS-CoV-2 infection. V lost 6 bases to trimming and J lost 6 bases, with 11 bases between them. The CDR3 consists of 12 residues. Germline V gene data show CDR1 as SGDLS and CDR2 as YYNGEE. Via MiXCR, TCRdb re-called the 5' RACE reads, giving one row per CDR3 protein. The table shows about 77,000 distinct CDR3 sequences, with more than 10% occurring only once. Sequencing used whole blood, obtained at baseline. V gene TRBV9 combines with J gene TRBJ2-3; D is perhaps TRBD1 (5 bases). This sequence was found in an adult who was a healthcare worker with PCR-confirmed SARS-CoV-2 infection or an uninfected control (not recorded which). The donor label of this sample is uncertain. The CDR3 here is CASNIKGDTQYF. As DNA, the CDR3 is TGTGCCAGCAATATAAAGGGGGATACGCAGTATTTT.